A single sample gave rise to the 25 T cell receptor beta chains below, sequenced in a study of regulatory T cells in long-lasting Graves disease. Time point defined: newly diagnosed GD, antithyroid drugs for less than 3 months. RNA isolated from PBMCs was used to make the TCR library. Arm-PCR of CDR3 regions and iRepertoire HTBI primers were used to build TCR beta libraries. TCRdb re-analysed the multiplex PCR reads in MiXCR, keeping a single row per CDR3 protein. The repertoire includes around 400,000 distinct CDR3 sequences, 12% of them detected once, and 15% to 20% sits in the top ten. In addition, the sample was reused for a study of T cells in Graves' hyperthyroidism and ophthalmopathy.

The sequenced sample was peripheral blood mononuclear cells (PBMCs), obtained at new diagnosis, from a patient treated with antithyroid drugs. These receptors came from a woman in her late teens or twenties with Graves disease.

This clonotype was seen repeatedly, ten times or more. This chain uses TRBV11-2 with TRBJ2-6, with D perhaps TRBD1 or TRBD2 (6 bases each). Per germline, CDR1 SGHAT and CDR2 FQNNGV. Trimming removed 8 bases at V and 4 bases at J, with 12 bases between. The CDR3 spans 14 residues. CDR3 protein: CASHRGLGANVLTF. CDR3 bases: TGTGCCAGCCACCGGGGGCTCGGGGCCAACGTCCTGACTTTC.

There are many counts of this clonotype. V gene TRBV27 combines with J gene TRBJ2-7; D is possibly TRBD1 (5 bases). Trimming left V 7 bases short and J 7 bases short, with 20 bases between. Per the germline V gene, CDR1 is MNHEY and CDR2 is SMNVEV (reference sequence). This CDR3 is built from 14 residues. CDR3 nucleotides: TGTGCCAGCAACCCCAGGGAAAGGTCTTTAGAGCAGTACTTC. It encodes CASNPRERSLEQYF.

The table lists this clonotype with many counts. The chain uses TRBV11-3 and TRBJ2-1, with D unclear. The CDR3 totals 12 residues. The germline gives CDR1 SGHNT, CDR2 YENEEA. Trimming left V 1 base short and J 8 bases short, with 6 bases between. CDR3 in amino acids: CASSLVPDEQFF. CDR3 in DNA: TGTGCCAGCAGCTTAGTACCGGATGAGCAGTTCTTC.

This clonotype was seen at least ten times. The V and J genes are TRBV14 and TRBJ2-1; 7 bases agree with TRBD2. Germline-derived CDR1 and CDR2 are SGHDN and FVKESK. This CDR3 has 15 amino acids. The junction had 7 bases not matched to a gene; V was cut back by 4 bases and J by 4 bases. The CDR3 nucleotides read TGTGCCAGCAGCCCAAGAAGACTAGCATACAATGAGCAGTTCTTC. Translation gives CASSPRRLAYNEQFF.

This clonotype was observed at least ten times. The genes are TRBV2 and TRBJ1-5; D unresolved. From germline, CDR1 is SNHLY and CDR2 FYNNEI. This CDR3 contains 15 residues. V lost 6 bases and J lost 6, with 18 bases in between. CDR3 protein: CASRVTGFSSQPQHF. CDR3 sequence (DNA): TGTGCCAGCAGAGTCACGGGGTTTAGTAGTCAGCCCCAGCATTTT.

CDR3 DNA: TGTGCCAGCAGTTACTACAGGGGACCCTCCTACGAGCAGTACTTC. It encodes CASSYYRGPSYEQYF. V and J are TRBV6-2 or TRBV6-3 and TRBJ2-7; 7 bases map to TRBD1. Unmatched junction bases numbered 3, after V lost 1 base and J lost 0 bases. This CDR3 spans 15 amino acids. CDR1 MNHEY and CDR2 SVGEGT come from the germline V gene.

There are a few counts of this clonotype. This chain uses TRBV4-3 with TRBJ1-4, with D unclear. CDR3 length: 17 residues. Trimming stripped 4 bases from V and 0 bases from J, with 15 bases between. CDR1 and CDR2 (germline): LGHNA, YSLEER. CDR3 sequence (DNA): TGCGCCAGCAGCCCCCACCCGACGGGAGCAACTAATGAAAAACTGTTTTTT. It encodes CASSPHPTGATNEKLFF.

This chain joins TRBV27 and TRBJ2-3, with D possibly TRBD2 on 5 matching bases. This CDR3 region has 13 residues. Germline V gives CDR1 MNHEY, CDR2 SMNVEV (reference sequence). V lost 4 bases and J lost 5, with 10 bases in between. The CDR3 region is CASSSTGLDTQYF. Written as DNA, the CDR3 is TGTGCCAGCAGTTCCACGGGGTTAGATACGCAGTATTTT.

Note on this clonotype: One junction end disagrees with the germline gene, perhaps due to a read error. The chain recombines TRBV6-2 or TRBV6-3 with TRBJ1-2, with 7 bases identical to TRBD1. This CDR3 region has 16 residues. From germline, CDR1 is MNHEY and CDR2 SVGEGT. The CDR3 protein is CASSSPRTGLNCGYTF. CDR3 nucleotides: TGTGCCAGCAGTTCTCCGCGGACAGGACTAAACTGTGGCTACACCTTC.

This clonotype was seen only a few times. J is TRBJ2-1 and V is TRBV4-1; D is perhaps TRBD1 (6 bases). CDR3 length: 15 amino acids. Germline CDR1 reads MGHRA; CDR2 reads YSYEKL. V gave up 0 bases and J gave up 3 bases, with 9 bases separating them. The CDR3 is CASSQDAGDYNEQFF. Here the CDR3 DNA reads TGCGCCAGCAGCCAAGATGCAGGGGACTACAATGAGCAGTTCTTC.

The CDR3 protein is CASSQVGGLDCSWYEQYV. The DNA of the CDR3 is TGCGCCAGCAGCCAAGTCGGGGGGCTGGATTGTAGCTGGTACGAGCAGTACGTC. The chain has TRBV4-3 and TRBJ2-7; D might be TRBD2 (7 bases). The CDR3 has 18 amino acids. The V end was cut by 1 base, the J end by 4 bases, with 23 bases between. The germline V gene has CDR1 LGHNA and CDR2 YSLEER.

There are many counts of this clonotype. The CDR3 spells CASSQEGGTVINTDTQYF. CDR3 nucleotide sequence: TGCGCCAGCAGCCAAGAAGGGGGAACCGTCATAAACACAGATACGCAGTATTTT. The chain combines TRBV4-3 with TRBJ2-3; maybe TRBD1 (6 bases). The CDR3 is 18 amino acids. V dropped 0 bases and J dropped 2 bases, with 18 bases sitting between them. The germline CDR1 and CDR2 sequences are LGHNA and YSLEER.

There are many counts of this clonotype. The CDR3 nucleotides read TGTGCCATCAGTGAGTCGATAAGGGATGAGCAGTTCTTC. Translating gives CAISESIRDEQFF. V and J are TRBV10-3 and TRBJ2-1; D unclear. The CDR3 sequence is 13 residues long. Germline values: CDR1 ENHRY, CDR2 SYGVKD. Trimming stripped 0 bases from V and 8 bases from J, with 8 bases between.

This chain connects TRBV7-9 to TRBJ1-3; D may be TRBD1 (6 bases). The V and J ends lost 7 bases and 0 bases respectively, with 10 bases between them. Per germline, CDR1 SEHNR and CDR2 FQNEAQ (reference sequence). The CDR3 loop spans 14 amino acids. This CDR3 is CASIQGSSGNTIYF. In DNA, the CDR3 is TGTGCCAGCATTCAGGGGTCCTCTGGAAACACCATATATTTT.

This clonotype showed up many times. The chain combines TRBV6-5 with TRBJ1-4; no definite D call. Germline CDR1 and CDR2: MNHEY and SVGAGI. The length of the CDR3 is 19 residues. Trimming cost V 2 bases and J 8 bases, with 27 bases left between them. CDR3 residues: CASSYGLTSRDSRVEKLFF. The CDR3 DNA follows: TGTGCCAGCAGTTACGGTCTTACTTCCCGGGATTCCCGGGTGGAAAAACTGTTTTTT.

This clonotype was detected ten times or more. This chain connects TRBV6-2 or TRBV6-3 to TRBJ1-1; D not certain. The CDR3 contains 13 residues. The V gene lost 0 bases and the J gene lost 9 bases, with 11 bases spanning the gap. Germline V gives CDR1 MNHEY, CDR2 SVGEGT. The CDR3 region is CASSYSGRAKAFF. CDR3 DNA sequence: TGTGCCAGCAGTTACTCCGGACGGGCCAAAGCTTTCTTT.

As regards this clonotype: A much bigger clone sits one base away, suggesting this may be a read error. Written as DNA, the CDR3 is TGCAGTGCTACAGGGGTCACCGGGGAGCTGTTTTTT. This gives the protein CSATGVTGELFF. The rearrangement links TRBV20-1 to TRBJ2-2; possibly TRBD1 for D (6 bases). CDR3 length equals 12 residues. From germline, CDR1 is DFQATT and CDR2 SNEGSKA (reference sequence). V was cut by 4 bases and J by 4 bases, with 7 bases left in between.

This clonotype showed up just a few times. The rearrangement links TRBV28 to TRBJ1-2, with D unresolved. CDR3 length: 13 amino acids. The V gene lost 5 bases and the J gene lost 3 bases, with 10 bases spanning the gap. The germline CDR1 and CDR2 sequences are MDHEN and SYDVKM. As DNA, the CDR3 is TGTGCCAGCAGTAAGGGATTCCACTATGGCTACACCTTC. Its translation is CASSKGFHYGYTF.

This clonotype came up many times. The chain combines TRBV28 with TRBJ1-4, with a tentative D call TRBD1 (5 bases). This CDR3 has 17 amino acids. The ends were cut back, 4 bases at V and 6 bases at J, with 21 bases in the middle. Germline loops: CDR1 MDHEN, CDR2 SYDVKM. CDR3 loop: CASSSPMPGGRHEKLFF. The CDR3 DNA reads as TGTGCCAGCAGTTCACCTATGCCTGGGGGGAGACATGAAAAACTGTTTTTT.

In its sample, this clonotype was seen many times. CDR3 DNA sequence: TGTGCCAGCAGCTTAATCAGGGTCAGAGCAACTAATGAAAAACTGTTTTTT. It translates to CASSLIRVRATNEKLFF. This sequence joins TRBV7-8 and TRBJ1-4, with a tentative D call TRBD1 (5 bases). The V end lost 2 bases, the J end lost 0 bases, and 13 bases lay between the germline ends. This CDR3 has 17 residues. CDR1 is SGHVS and CDR2 is FQNEAQ in the germline V gene.

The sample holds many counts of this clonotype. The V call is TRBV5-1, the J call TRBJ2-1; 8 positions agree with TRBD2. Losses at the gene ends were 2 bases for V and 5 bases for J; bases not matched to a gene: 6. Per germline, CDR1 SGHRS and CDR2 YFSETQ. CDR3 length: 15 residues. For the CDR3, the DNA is TGCGCCAGCAGCTTTTCCGGGACTAGAAACAATGAGCAGTTCTTC. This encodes CASSFSGTRNNEQFF.

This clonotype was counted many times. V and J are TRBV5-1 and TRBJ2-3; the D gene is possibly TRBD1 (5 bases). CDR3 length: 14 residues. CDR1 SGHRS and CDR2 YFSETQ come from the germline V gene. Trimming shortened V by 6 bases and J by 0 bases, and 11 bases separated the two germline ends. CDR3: CASTGRASTDTQYF. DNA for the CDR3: TGCGCCAGCACGGGCAGGGCTAGCACAGATACGCAGTATTTT.

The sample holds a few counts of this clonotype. Here the CDR3 reads CATSTPPGPQHF. DNA of the CDR3: TGTGCCACCAGCACCCCGCCAGGGCCCCAGCATTTT. This chain joins TRBV15 and TRBJ1-5, with D hard to call. V was trimmed by 4 bases and J by 9 bases, leaving 10 bases between them. Germline CDR1 LNHNV, CDR2 YYDKDF (reference sequence). This CDR3 is 12 amino acids long.

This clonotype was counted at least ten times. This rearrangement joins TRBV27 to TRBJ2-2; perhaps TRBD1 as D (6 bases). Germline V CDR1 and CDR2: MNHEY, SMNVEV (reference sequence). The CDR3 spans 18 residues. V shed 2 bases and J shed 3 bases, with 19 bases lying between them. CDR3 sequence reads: CASSLASWVGGYTGELFF. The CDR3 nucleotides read TGTGCCAGCAGTTTAGCGAGTTGGGTAGGGGGATACACCGGGGAGCTGTTTTTT.

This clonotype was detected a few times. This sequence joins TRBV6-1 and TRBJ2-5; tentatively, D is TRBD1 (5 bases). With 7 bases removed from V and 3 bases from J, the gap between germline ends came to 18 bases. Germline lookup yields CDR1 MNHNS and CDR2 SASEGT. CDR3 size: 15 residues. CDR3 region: CASTSNPRVEETQYF. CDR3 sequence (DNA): TGTGCCAGCACCTCCAACCCCAGGGTTGAAGAGACCCAGTACTTC.